The clone carrying this T cell receptor beta chain was counted between two and nine times. The CDR3 totals 15 residues. V was cut by 4 bases and J by 0 bases, with 14 bases left in between. CDR1 SGHRS and CDR2 YFSETQ come from the germline V gene. Amplification of TCR beta CDR3 regions was performed using RNA transcripts as template. First-round RT-PCR of the TCR CDR3 relied on the HTBI primer set. TCRdb independently ran MiXCR on the multiplex PCR reads; one entry per CDR3 protein. The sample includes under 750,000 distinct CDR3 sequences, approximately 18% seen only once; the top ten take approximately 15%. The sample comes from a study of T cells in Graves' hyperthyroidism and ophthalmopathy.

The rearrangement uses TRBV5-1 and TRBJ2-7; D is possibly TRBD2 (5 bases). This clonotype originated in a woman aged 45-59 years with Graves' hyperthyroidism that later progressed to Graves' ophthalmopathy. The source material was blood. CDR3 bases: TGCGCCAGCAGCCCCAGTCTCGGGAACTCCTACGAGCAGTACTTC. It encodes CASSPSLGNSYEQYF.